The rows below give T cell receptor beta chains drawn from one sample of a study of blood T cell repertoires in COVID-19. TCRdb's table, derived via immunoSEQ multiplex PCR, lists solely in-frame clones and lacks some. Among approximately 90,000 clones listed, under 90% were seen once. Specimen: peripheral blood. Receptor source: a man between 60 and 70 years old with COVID-19, enrolled during active disease. The CDR3 runs from the conserved cysteine through the conserved F or W. The D gene is left open where the match is weak. The listing skips clone size in some rows; elsewhere it reads once, few, many or a size class.

D,V,size,J,DNA,CDR3
NA,TRBV6-5,NA,TRBJ2-1,TGTGCCAGCAGTACTCTACAGGGAAATTACAATGAGCAGTTCTTC,CASSTLQGNYNEQFF
NA,TRBV9,NA,TRBJ2-5,TGTGCCAGCAGCGTAGAAGTGACAGACGTAAAGACCCAGTACTTC,CASSVEVTDVKTQYF
TRBD1,TRBV4-1,NA,TRBJ2-5,TGCGCCAGCAGCCAAGGATTCGGGACAGGGGGGGAGACCCAGTACTTC,CASSQGFGTGGETQYF
NA,TRBV6-5,NA,TRBJ2-3,TGTGCCAGCAGCCAGACAACTAGCACAGATACGCAGTATTTT,CASSQTTSTDTQYF
NA,TRBV28,once,TRBJ1-1,TGTGCCAGCAGTGCCCCCGTCTCAGTAAACCCCACCTGGAACACTGAAGCTTTCTTT,CASSAPVSVNPTWNTEAFF
TRBD1,TRBV19,NA,TRBJ1-4,TGTGCCAGTACCCCAAGACGAGGGGGCAATGAAAAACTGTTTTTT,CASTPRRGGNEKLFF
TRBD2,TRBV12-5,NA,TRBJ2-7,TGTGCTAGTGGTTTGAGCCTAGCGGGAGGGGAGCAGTACTTC,CASGLSLAGGEQYF
TRBD1,TRBV5-1,NA,TRBJ2-3,TGCGCCAGCAGCGTGGACAGGGGTAGGGATACGCAGTATTTT,CASSVDRGRDTQYF
NA,TRBV18,once,TRBJ2-7,TGTGCCAGCTCGGGAGGGGGGCTACTAGACGAGCAGTACTTC,CASSGGGLLDEQYF
TRBD1,TRBV19,NA,TRBJ1-2,TGTGCCAGTAGTATAGGTCGGGACAGGGCACGAGGCGATGGCTACACCTTC,CASSIGRDRARGDGYTF
NA,TRBV29-1,NA,TRBJ2-1,TGCAGCGCCACCTTGGACATTGTACGGTTCTTC,CSATLDIVRFF
TRBD1,TRBV6-2/TRBV6-3,NA,TRBJ1-6,TGTGCCAGCAGCCGAACAAACAGGGGGCCTAATTCACCCCTCCACTTT,CASSRTNRGPNSPLHF
TRBD1,TRBV2,NA,TRBJ2-7,TGTGCCAGCGCCGGGACAGGGCGCTACGAGCAGTACTTC,CASAGTGRYEQYF
NA,TRBV21-1,once,TRBJ2-7,TGTGCCAGCAGCAAATCTGCTAGCGGGGGCTACGAGCAGTACTTC,CASSKSASGGYEQYF
NA,TRBV27,few,TRBJ2-3,TGTGCCAGCAGTGAATGGTTGGGCTCAGATACGCAGTATTTT,CASSEWLGSDTQYF
TRBD1,TRBV11-3,NA,TRBJ1-1,TGTGCCAGCAGCTCCCGGGACAGGGATAGTGAAGCTTTCTTT,CASSSRDRDSEAFF
TRBD1,TRBV10-3,NA,TRBJ1-1,TGTGCCATCAGTGACCCACAGGGGGTTCACACTGAAGCTTTCTTT,CAISDPQGVHTEAFF
TRBD2,TRBV7-2,NA,TRBJ2-1,TGTGCCAGCAGCTTAGCACTAGCGGGAGACGAGCAGTTCTTC,CASSLALAGDEQFF
TRBD2,TRBV6-5,NA,TRBJ2-5,TGTGCCAGCTGGACTAGCGGGAGGGGGGATGAGACCCAGTACTTC,CASWTSGRGDETQYF
TRBD1,TRBV12-3/TRBV12-4,NA,TRBJ2-4,TGTGCCAGCAGTTTATCGGGACAGGGTATTCAGTACTTC,CASSLSGQGIQYF
NA,TRBV5-4,NA,TRBJ2-3,TGTGCCAGCAGCCCCGTGGAGGAGAAGGGCACAGATACGCAGTATTTT,CASSPVEEKGTDTQYF
NA,TRBV28,NA,TRBJ2-3,TGTGCCAGCAGTTCGACCGGGATTAGCACAGATACGCAGTATTTT,CASSSTGISTDTQYF
TRBD1,TRBV13,NA,TRBJ1-2,TGTGCCAGCAGCTTAGGCCAACAGGGGACCATTAACTATGGCTACACCTTC,CASSLGQQGTINYGYTF
NA,TRBV11-3,NA,TRBJ2-1,TGTGCCAGCAGCCGAGGAGGGCCCGTTTACAATGAGCAGTTCTTC,CASSRGGPVYNEQFF
NA,TRBV28,NA,TRBJ1-1,TGTGCCAGCAGTTTGATGGTAGGAGGGAACACTGAAGCTTTCTTT,CASSLMVGGNTEAFF
TRBD1,TRBV10-1,NA,TRBJ1-1,TGCGCCAGCAGTCGGACAGGTTTTCCGAACACTGAAGCTTTCTTT,CASSRTGFPNTEAFF
NA,TRBV7-6,NA,TRBJ1-5,TGTGCCAGCAGCTTAGCGCTAGGAGATCAGCCCCAGCATTTT,CASSLALGDQPQHF
TRBD2,TRBV6-2/TRBV6-3,NA,TRBJ2-1,TGTGCCAGCAGTAAGGGACTAGCGGGAGGGGGCAATGAGCAGTTCTTC,CASSKGLAGGGNEQFF
NA,TRBV7-8,NA,TRBJ1-5,TGTGCCAGCAGCTCAGATAGCAATCAGCCCCAGCATTTT,CASSSDSNQPQHF